The clone carrying this T cell receptor (beta chain) was counted a single time. The data are from a study of blood T cell repertoires in COVID-19. Method: immunoSEQ multiplex PCR; TCRdb's copy keeps in-frame clones and lacks some. The repertoire consists of about 51,000 clones, with about nine tenths occurring once and the leading ten covering 5.5% to 7.5%. The CDR3 has 12 residues. The germline V gene encodes CDR1 SGHNT and CDR2 YENEEA. With 5 bases removed from V and 7 bases from J, the gap between germline ends came to 12 bases. The source material was peripheral blood. The TCR sequence derives from a man aged 50-60 years with active COVID-19. The V call is TRBV11-3, the J call TRBJ2-7, with a tentative D call TRBD2 (6 bases). The CDR3 region has the DNA TGTGCCAGCAGCCGCGGGGCCGGGGAGCAGTACTTC. Translation: CASSRGAGEQYF.